One sample yielded the 17 T cell receptor beta chains listed below, sequenced in a study of OX40 agonist ivuxolimab in advanced cancers. Method: immunoSEQ multiplex PCR; TCRdb's copy keeps in-frame clones and lacks some. The data show about 78,000 clones, roughly nine tenths seen once. The input for sequencing was CD4+ or CD8+ T cells sorted from blood, taken in a trial of the OX40 agonist ivuxolimab. These TCRs come from an adult with an advanced solid tumor such as melanoma, head and neck, liver or kidney cancer.

The chain combines TRBV27 with TRBJ2-7; 8 positions agree with TRBD2. The CDR3 sequence is 17 residues long. Germline CDR1 MNHEY, CDR2 SMNVEV (reference sequence). V lost 5 bases and J lost 2; bases outside the gene matches: 14. CDR3: CASSRPPLAEGTYEQYF. CDR3 in DNA: TGTGCCAGCAGTCGTCCCCCACTAGCGGAGGGAACCTACGAGCAGTACTTC.

This chain joins TRBV6-6 and TRBJ2-1, with D perhaps TRBD1 or TRBD2 (5 bases each). CDR1 is MNHNY, CDR2 SVGAGI, per germline (reference sequence). This CDR3 has 13 residues. The ends were cut back, 2 bases at V and 7 bases at J, with 9 bases in the middle. CDR3: CASSYTEGNEQFF. Written as DNA, the CDR3 is TGTGCCAGCAGTTACACTGAGGGGAATGAGCAGTTCTTC.

The chain employs TRBV15 and TRBJ2-6; D unresolved. CDR1 and CDR2 (germline): LNHNV, YYDKDF (reference sequence). The CDR3 sequence is 15 residues long. V lost 2 bases to trimming and J lost 0 bases, with 5 bases between them. Here the CDR3 reads CATSRPISGANVLTF. The CDR3 region has the DNA TGTGCCACCAGCAGACCTATCTCTGGGGCCAACGTCCTGACTTTC.

This chain joins TRBV4-2 and TRBJ2-3; 8 nucleotides align to TRBD2. The CDR3 has 17 residues. CDR1 is LGHNA and CDR2 is YNFKEQ in the germline V gene. Germline trimming cut 1 base from V and 4 bases from J; bases unmatched to any gene: 10. CDR3 sequence: CASSQGALGAGADTQYF. The CDR3 coding sequence is TGTGCCAGCAGCCAAGGGGCCTTAGGAGCGGGAGCAGATACGCAGTATTTT.

This clone was recorded a few times. The chain carries TRBV4-1 and TRBJ2-5, with D unclear. CDR1 and CDR2 (germline): MGHRA, YSYEKL. The CDR3 extends over 15 amino acids. V shed 8 bases and J shed 3 bases, with 19 bases lying between them. CDR3 region: CASQKGPLQEETQYF. DNA of the CDR3: TGCGCCAGCCAAAAAGGCCCCCTTCAGGAAGAGACCCAGTACTTC.

V is TRBV7-9 and J is TRBJ1-1; 8 bases are shared with TRBD1. The ends lost 5 bases at V and 5 bases at J; junction bases unmatched: 7. The CDR3 sequence is 14 residues long. CDR1 is SEHNR and CDR2 is FQNEAQ in the germline V gene (reference sequence). CDR3 DNA: TGTGCCAGCAGCCGAGGACAGGGAGGAACTGAAGCTTTCTTT. As protein: CASSRGQGGTEAFF.

The genes are TRBV6-6 and TRBJ1-2, with 8 bases lining up with TRBD1. The V gene end was trimmed by 6 bases and the J gene end by 8 bases; junction bases not matched to a gene: 17. Germline-derived CDR1 and CDR2 are MNHNY and SVGAGI (reference sequence). This CDR3 comprises 16 residues. DNA of the CDR3: TGTGCCAGCAGCGATCAGGGGGCGCAGGTGACCGGAGGCTACACCTTC. Protein product: CASSDQGAQVTGGYTF.

The CDR3 reads CAWSPGGRMGYTF. CDR3 in DNA: TGTGCCTGGAGTCCTGGGGGCCGTATGGGCTACACCTTC. This chain uses TRBV30 with TRBJ1-2; D is possibly TRBD1 (6 bases). CDR1 GTSNPN and CDR2 SVGIG come from the germline V gene (reference sequence). This CDR3 spans 13 amino acids. Trimming left V 2 bases short and J 8 bases short, with 15 bases between. Full variable domain (missing parts from reference TRBV30 and TRBJ1-2): SQTIHQWPATLVQPVGSPLSLECTVEGTSNPNLYWYRQAAGRGLQLLFYSVGIGQISSEVPQNLSASRPQDRQFILSSKKLLLSDSGFYLCAWSPGGRMGYTFGSGTRLTVV.

J is TRBJ1-5 and V is TRBV30; D uncertain. Germline V lookup: CDR1 GTSNPN, CDR2 SVGIG (reference sequence). Trimming took 2 bases from V and 1 from J, leaving 3 bases between them. The length of the CDR3 is 12 residues. DNA of the CDR3: TGTGCCTGGAGTACCAGCAATCAGCCCCAGCATTTT. Residues: CAWSTSNQPQHF.

V usage is TRBV4-1 and J usage is TRBJ1-2; 7 positions match TRBD1. Germline CDR1 is MGHRA and CDR2 is YSYEKL. This CDR3 is built from 15 residues. Trimming removed 5 bases from V and 10 bases from J; junction bases left unmatched: 16. The CDR3 DNA reads TGCGCCAGCAGCTCCCGAACGAGGGACAGATCCTCCTACACCTTC. Residues: CASSSRTRDRSSYTF.

The table lists this clone with a count of one. V gene TRBV29-1 combines with J gene TRBJ1-2; unclear D gene. V lost 5 bases and J lost 8, with 18 bases in between. This CDR3 has 13 residues. CDR1 SQVTM and CDR2 ANQGSEA come from the germline V gene. This chain's CDR3 is CSVPPHPLAGYTF. In DNA form, the CDR3 reads TGCAGCGTTCCGCCTCATCCACTAGCCGGCTACACCTTC.

A single count supports this clone. The chain recombines TRBV5-1 with TRBJ2-5; possibly TRBD2 for D (5 bases). The ends were cut back, 4 bases at V and 5 bases at J, with 9 bases in the middle. This CDR3 comprises 12 residues. Germline loops: CDR1 SGHRS, CDR2 YFSETQ. CDR3 sequence reads: CASSPSLETQYF. DNA of the CDR3: TGCGCCAGCAGCCCTAGCTTGGAGACCCAGTACTTC.

This chain uses TRBV5-6 with TRBJ1-1, with 8 bases identical to TRBD1. J gave up 6 bases and V 4 bases, and 5 bases lay outside the gene matches. CDR1 and CDR2 (germline): SGHDT, YYEEEE. This CDR3 has 13 residues. The CDR3, as DNA: TGTGCCAGCAGCCTAGACAGGGGTTCTGAAGCTTTCTTT. Translating gives CASSLDRGSEAFF.

This CDR3 is CAARGAARYGYTF. DNA of the CDR3: TGTGCCGCAAGGGGGGCAGCCCGCTATGGCTACACCTTC. The V gene is TRBV10-3, the J gene TRBJ1-2; tentatively, D is TRBD1 (6 bases). The V gene's germline CDR1 is ENHRY and CDR2 SYGVKD. This CDR3 spans 13 amino acids. With 11 bases removed from V and 4 bases from J, the gap between germline ends came to 17 bases.

The rearrangement links TRBV6-6 to TRBJ2-5, with D perhaps assigned TRBD1 or TRBD2 (5 bases each). The CDR3 sequence is 13 residues long. In germline, CDR1 is MNHNY, CDR2 SVGAGI (reference sequence). V dropped 11 bases and J dropped 2 bases, with 15 bases sitting between them. The CDR3 is CAGSGSVQETQYF. For the CDR3, the DNA is TGTGCCGGCTCAGGGAGTGTACAAGAGACCCAGTACTTC.

This clone has more than one count but fewer than ten. This rearrangement joins TRBV15 to TRBJ1-2; D is unclear. V was shortened by 0 bases and J by 7 bases, with 15 bases between the two germline ends. The CDR3 totals 15 residues. Germline V gene sequence: CDR1 LNHNV, CDR2 YYDKDF (reference sequence). CDR3 protein: CATSRDNGETAGYTF. The DNA for the CDR3 is TGTGCCACCAGCAGAGATAACGGGGAAACGGCTGGCTACACCTTC.

The genes are TRBV2 and TRBJ1-1; 9 positions match TRBD1. Losses at the gene ends were 6 bases for V and 4 bases for J; bases not matched to a gene: 9. The CDR3 loop spans 15 amino acids. Germline CDR1 reads SNHLY; CDR2 reads FYNNEI. The CDR3, as DNA: TGTGCCAGCAGCCAACAGGGGGCGCGGGGCACTGAAGCTTTCTTT. Protein product: CASSQQGARGTEAFF. The whole variable domain, remainder taken from reference TRBV2 and TRBJ1-1, is EPEVTQTPSHQVTQMGQEVILRCVPISNHLYFYWYRQILGQKVEFLVSFYNNEISEKSEIFDDQFSVERPDGSNFTLKIRSTKLEDSAMYFCASSQQGARGTEAFFGQGTRLTVV.